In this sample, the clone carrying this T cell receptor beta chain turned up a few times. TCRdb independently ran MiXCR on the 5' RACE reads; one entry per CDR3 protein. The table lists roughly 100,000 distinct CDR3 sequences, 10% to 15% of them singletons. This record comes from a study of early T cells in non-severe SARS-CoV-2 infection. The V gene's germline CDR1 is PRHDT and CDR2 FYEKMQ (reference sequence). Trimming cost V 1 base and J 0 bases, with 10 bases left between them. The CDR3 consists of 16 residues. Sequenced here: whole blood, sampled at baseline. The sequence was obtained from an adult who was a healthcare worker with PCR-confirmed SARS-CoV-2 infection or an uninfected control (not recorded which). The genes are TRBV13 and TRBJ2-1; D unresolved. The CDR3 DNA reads TGTGCCAGCAGCTTAGCTCGCGGCAGCTCCTACAATGAGCAGTTCTTC. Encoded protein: CASSLARGSSYNEQFF. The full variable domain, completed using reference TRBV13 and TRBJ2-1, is AAGVIQSPRHLIKEKRETATLKCYPIPRHDTVYWYQQGPGQDPQFLISFYEKMQSDKGSIPDRFSAQQFSDYHSELNMSSLELGDSALYFCASSLARGSSYNEQFFGPGTRLTVL.